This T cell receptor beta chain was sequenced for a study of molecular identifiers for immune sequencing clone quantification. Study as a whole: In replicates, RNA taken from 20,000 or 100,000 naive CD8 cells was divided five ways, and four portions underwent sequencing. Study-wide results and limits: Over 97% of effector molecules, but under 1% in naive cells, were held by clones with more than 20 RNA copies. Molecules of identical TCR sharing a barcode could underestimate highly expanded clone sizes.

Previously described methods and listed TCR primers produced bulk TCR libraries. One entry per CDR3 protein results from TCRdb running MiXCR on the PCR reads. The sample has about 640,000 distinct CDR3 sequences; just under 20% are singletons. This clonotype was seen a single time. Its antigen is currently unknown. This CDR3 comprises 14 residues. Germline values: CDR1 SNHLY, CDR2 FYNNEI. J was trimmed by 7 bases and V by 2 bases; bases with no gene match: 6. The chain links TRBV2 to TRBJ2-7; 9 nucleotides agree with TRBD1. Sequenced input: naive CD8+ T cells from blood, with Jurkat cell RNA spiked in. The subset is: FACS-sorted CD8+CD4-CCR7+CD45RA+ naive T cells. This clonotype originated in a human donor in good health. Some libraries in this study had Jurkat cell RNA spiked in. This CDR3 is CASSEPGQGWEQYF. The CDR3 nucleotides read TGTGCCAGCAGTGAACCGGGACAGGGTTGGGAGCAGTACTTC.